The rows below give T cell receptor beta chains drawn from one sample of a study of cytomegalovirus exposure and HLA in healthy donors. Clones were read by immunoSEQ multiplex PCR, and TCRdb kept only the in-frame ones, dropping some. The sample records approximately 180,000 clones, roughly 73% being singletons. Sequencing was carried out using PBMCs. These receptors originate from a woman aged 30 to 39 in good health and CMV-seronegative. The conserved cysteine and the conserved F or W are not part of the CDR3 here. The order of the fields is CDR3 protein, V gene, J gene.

ASTRQGTPNQPQH	TRBV2	TRBJ1-5
ASSETSYGRNEQF	TRBV2	TRBJ2-1
ASSRRGVQETQY	TRBV7-6	TRBJ2-5
ASSWDRGYGYT	TRBV13	TRBJ1-2
ASSLNPGHWAF	TRBV7-3	TRBJ1-1
ASRTTGGGTLHTEAF	TRBV2	TRBJ1-1
ALGGRDPYEQY	TRBV11-3	TRBJ2-7
ASSLDDRGPPFWNQPQH	TRBV5-1	TRBJ1-5
SVGQGGNTEAF	TRBV29-1	TRBJ1-1
ASIMGGEDTQY	TRBV28	TRBJ2-3
ASSLGTVQETQY	TRBV11-2	TRBJ2-5
VSSPVGGAAF	TRBV11-1	TRBJ1-1
SASMGGVF	TRBV20-1	TRBJ1-1
ASSTGGRVEQY	TRBV27	TRBJ2-7
ASSKDMYPPYGYT	TRBV5-8	TRBJ1-2
ASSLNREDTQY	TRBV6-6	TRBJ2-3
ATSRDPVRAVRNSPLH	TRBV15	TRBJ1-6
ASSLAYRGREEQY	TRBV18	TRBJ2-7
SVLRGGETQY	TRBV29-1	TRBJ2-5
ASSETGGSYEQY	TRBV2	TRBJ2-7
ASSTGTTYEQY	TRBV5-5	TRBJ2-7
ASSSLRTENTEAF	TRBV7-9	TRBJ1-1
ASSPQQGLNTEAF	TRBV19	TRBJ1-1
ASSIRTQWGGELF	TRBV7-2	TRBJ2-2
ASSVGGTLAEAF	TRBV9	TRBJ1-1
ASRPTSGRSSEQY	TRBV28	TRBJ2-7
ASSLVVGTADMLYNEQF	TRBV5-8	TRBJ2-1
ASILTGGSQPQH	TRBV6-1	TRBJ1-5